These T cell receptor beta chains were read from a single sample in a study of T cells after yellow fever vaccination. TCRdb used MiXCR to reprocess the 5' RACE reads, holding one entry per CDR3 protein. The sample has approximately 110,000 distinct CDR3 sequences, approximately 8.4% seen once. The material was CD8+ T cells sorted from PBMCs, obtained 45 days after the yellow fever booster vaccination. The source is a man in his thirties or forties who received the YFV17D yellow fever vaccine. Each CDR3 is given without its conserved first and last residue.

TRBV9	TRBJ1-5	ASSAGTANQPQH
TRBV27	TRBJ2-7	ASSPPTGSYEQY
TRBV29-1	TRBJ1-3	SVARASEGNTIY
TRBV27	TRBJ2-7	ASSSLQRPFYEQY
TRBV7-9	TRBJ2-3	ASSGPFIGTDTQY
TRBV27	TRBJ2-3	ASSPLRATSTDTQY
TRBV6-5	TRBJ2-3	ASSYIQGQGNY
TRBV5-6	TRBJ2-3	ASSSHGTSLTDTQY
TRBV6-2/TRBV6-3	TRBJ2-5	ASREGETQY
TRBV10-3	TRBJ2-2	AISETGHGSAWGNTGELF
TRBV20-1	TRBJ2-7	SARALTGSSYEQY
TRBV5-5	TRBJ1-6	ASSLGPNSNSPLH
TRBV5-1	TRBJ1-2	ASSLVRGEAYGYT
TRBV28	TRBJ2-6	ASSLPWGAGANVLT
TRBV5-4	TRBJ2-1	ASRNGGKGQF
TRBV27	TRBJ2-7	ASSLALAGDEQY